Shown below are 21 T cell receptor beta chains from a single sample sequenced in a study of T cell repertoires in cytomegalovirus infection. These receptors are not linked to any known antigen. TCRdb re-called the reads with MiXCR, one entry per CDR3 protein. The sample records some 940,000 distinct CDR3 sequences, around 30% being singletons. The starting material was cultured CD8+ T cells from PBMCs, obtained from culture after CMV antigen stimulation. The receptors here all came from a human donor in good health (CMV status not recorded). Some clones in this sample may be carry-over from other donors' samples.

The chain combines TRBV19 with TRBJ2-5; TRBD2 matches 8 bases. After removal of 1 base from V and 1 base from J, the junction contained 2 bases not matched to a gene. Germline V gene data show CDR1 as LNHDA and CDR2 as SQIVND (reference sequence). This CDR3 spans 15 amino acids. The CDR3 DNA sequence: TGTGCCAGTAGTATAGCCGGGACTAGCCAAGAGACCCAGTACTTC. Protein sequence: CASSIAGTSQETQYF.

The chain joins TRBV18 to TRBJ1-4; a weak D match, TRBD1 (5 bases). With 2 bases removed from V and 0 bases from J, the gap between germline ends came to 10 bases. The V gene's germline CDR1 is KGHSH and CDR2 LQKENI. There are 16 residues in the CDR3. In nucleotides, the CDR3 is TGTGCCAGCTCACCATGGGGACCAACAACTAATGAAAAACTGTTTTTT. The encoded protein is CASSPWGPTTNEKLFF.

This clonotype occurred once. The chain recombines TRBV7-8 with TRBJ1-5, with 9 bases fitting TRBD1. V lost 4 bases to trimming and J lost 10 bases; unmatched junction nucleotides: 2. The CDR3 extends over 12 amino acids. The germline CDR1 and CDR2 sequences are SGHVS and FQNEAQ. The CDR3 reads CASSYRGPPQHF. CDR3 nucleotide sequence: TGTGCCAGCAGCTACAGGGGGCCACCCCAGCATTTT.

This chain connects TRBV2 to TRBJ2-7; D is possibly TRBD1 (6 bases). The CDR3 extends over 14 amino acids. Per the germline V gene, CDR1 is SNHLY and CDR2 is FYNNEI. V was trimmed by 7 bases and J by 0 bases, leaving 13 bases between them. The CDR3 here is CASTDRISSYEQYF. The CDR3, as DNA: TGTGCCAGCACCGACAGGATAAGCTCCTACGAGCAGTACTTC.

This chain links TRBV6-6 with TRBJ2-1; 12 nucleotides match TRBD2. V lost 4 bases, J lost 5 bases, and 6 bases stayed unmatched. The V gene's germline CDR1 is MNHNY and CDR2 SVGAGI (reference sequence). This CDR3 spans 16 amino acids. The CDR3, as DNA: TGTGCCAGCAGTTCGACCCTAGCGGGGGGGGACAATGAGCAGTTCTTC. It translates to CASSSTLAGGDNEQFF.

This clonotype was seen a few times. This chain uses TRBV7-6 with TRBJ2-5; tentative D call: TRBD2 (6 bases). V was shortened by 5 bases and J by 0 bases, with 10 bases between the two germline ends. CDR3 size: 14 residues. Germline-derived CDR1 and CDR2 are SGHVS and FNYEAQ. This CDR3 is CASSRAGYQETQYF. The CDR3 coding sequence is TGTGCCAGCAGCCGGGCGGGGTACCAAGAGACCCAGTACTTC.

This clonotype turned up a few times. The chain is built from TRBV7-6 and TRBJ2-7, with 7 bases lining up with TRBD1. Losses at the gene ends were 5 bases for V and 0 bases for J; bases not matched to a gene: 7. The CDR3 sequence is 15 residues long. Germline CDR1 SGHVS, CDR2 FNYEAQ. This CDR3 reads CASSPEWDSSYEQYF. The CDR3 bases are TGTGCCAGCAGCCCTGAGTGGGACAGCTCCTACGAGCAGTACTTC.

This clonotype was picked up a small number of times. V usage is TRBV9 and J usage is TRBJ1-6; 9 bases match TRBD1. V shed 0 bases and J 9 bases; nucleotides not matched to a gene: 1. The CDR3 covers 14 residues. CDR1 is SGDLS, CDR2 YYNGEE, per germline. The CDR3 DNA is TGTGCCAGCAGCGTAGGGGACAGGGCTTCACCCCTCCACTTT. Its translation is CASSVGDRASPLHF.

The chain combines TRBV27 with TRBJ2-1, with D unclear. The length of the CDR3 is 13 residues. Germline CDR1 is MNHEY and CDR2 is SMNVEV (reference sequence). The V and J ends lost 0 bases and 9 bases respectively, with 9 bases between them. The CDR3 loop is CASSLSMTGEQFF. The CDR3, as DNA: TGTGCCAGCAGTTTATCGATGACGGGTGAGCAGTTCTTC.

This rearrangement joins TRBV6-2 or TRBV6-3 to TRBJ1-1, with 8 bases fitting TRBD1. CDR1 and CDR2 from the germline V gene are MNHEY and SVGEGT. V lost 4 bases to trimming and J lost 4 bases; unmatched junction nucleotides: 5. The CDR3 contains 14 residues. The CDR3 protein is CASSFAGGRTEAFF. The CDR3 nucleotides read TGTGCCAGCAGTTTCGCAGGGGGCCGCACTGAAGCTTTCTTT.

In its sample, this clonotype was seen a few times. The genes are TRBV12-3 or TRBV12-4 and TRBJ2-3; D might be TRBD1 or TRBD2, each matching 7 bases. The CDR3 has 16 residues. Trimming removed 3 bases at V and 3 bases at J, with 16 bases between. CDR3 coding DNA: TGTGCCAGCAGTTTGGGAGGGGGCTTGTGGACAGATACGCAGTATTTT. This sequence encodes CASSLGGGLWTDTQYF.

This clonotype has at least ten counts. The chain recombines TRBV7-8 with TRBJ2-5; the D call may be TRBD1 or TRBD2 (6 bases each). Trimming left V 1 base short and J 5 bases short, with 20 bases between. The V gene's germline CDR1 is SGHVS and CDR2 FQNEAQ. CDR3 length equals 17 residues. CDR3 sequence: CASSLVELGGGGETQYF. The DNA for the CDR3 is TGTGCCAGCAGCTTAGTGGAGCTCGGGGGCGGCGGTGAGACCCAGTACTTC.

This clonotype was picked up a small number of times. CDR3 bases: TGCGCCAGCAGCTCTCGGGGTGTTAATTCACCCCTCCACTTT. It is translated as CASSSRGVNSPLHF. The V gene is TRBV5-1, the J gene TRBJ1-6; D not resolved. This CDR3 comprises 14 residues. Germline V lookup: CDR1 SGHRS, CDR2 YFSETQ. V was pared by 3 bases and J by 6 bases, with 10 bases between.

This clonotype was counted between two and nine times. The chain combines TRBV20-1 with TRBJ2-7; 9 bases are a match to TRBD2. This CDR3 region has 16 residues. Germline V gene lookup returns CDR1 DFQATT and CDR2 SNEGSKA (reference sequence). With 0 bases clipped from V and 0 bases from J, the junction kept 6 bases outside the gene matches. As DNA, the CDR3 is TGCAGTGCTAGAGATCCTAGCGGGGTTATCTCCTACGAGCAGTACTTC. Its translation is CSARDPSGVISYEQYF.

The chain carries TRBV12-3 or TRBV12-4 and TRBJ1-2; D might be TRBD1 (5 bases). This CDR3 contains 17 residues. V was clipped by 3 bases and J by 3 bases, with 20 bases between them. DNA for the CDR3: TGTGCCAGCAGTTTTATAGGGGCGCGTCGGTCGTACTATGGCTACACCTTC. Its translation is CASSFIGARRSYYGYTF.

The V call is TRBV19, the J call TRBJ2-5; 7 positions match TRBD1. V shed 0 bases and J 0 bases; nucleotides not matched to a gene: 7. The CDR3 has 17 residues. Per the germline V gene, CDR1 is LNHDA and CDR2 is SQIVND (reference sequence). CDR3 nucleotide sequence: TGTGCCAGTAGTATAGACCCTGACAGGGAGCACCAAGAGACCCAGTACTTC. As protein: CASSIDPDREHQETQYF.

This clonotype has a handful of counts. V and J are TRBV14 and TRBJ1-2; 8 nucleotides match TRBD1. Germline-derived CDR1 and CDR2 are SGHDN and FVKESK. The length of the CDR3 is 16 residues. Trimming cost V 3 bases and J 4 bases; bases outside gene matches: 10. The CDR3: CASSHITDRVGYGYTF. The CDR3 region has the DNA TGTGCCAGCAGCCACATAACGGACAGGGTAGGCTATGGCTACACCTTC.

This clonotype has just a few counts. The chain has TRBV12-3 or TRBV12-4 and TRBJ2-7; possible D gene TRBD2, 5 bases. The CDR3 covers 13 residues. Trimming shortened V by 3 bases and J by 5 bases, and 11 bases separated the two germline ends. CDR3 nucleotides: TGTGCCAGCAGTTTCTATTTCGGGGACGAGCAGTACGTC. It is translated as CASSFYFGDEQYV.

The chain uses TRBV7-3 and TRBJ2-2; D is unclear. Germline loops: CDR1 SGHTA, CDR2 FQGTGA. CDR3 length: 12 amino acids. Trimming removed 5 bases at V and 8 bases at J, with 9 bases between. The DNA of the CDR3 is TGTGCCAGCAGCACCCATATGGGGGAGCTGTTTTTT. Translating gives CASSTHMGELFF.

This chain connects TRBV2 to TRBJ2-5, with 10 positions matching TRBD1. Germline-derived CDR1 and CDR2 are SNHLY and FYNNEI. The CDR3 is 17 residues long. Trimming took 8 bases from V and 9 from J; bases not matched to a gene: 21. The CDR3 bases are TGTGCCAGCTGGGGGGATTCGACAGGGGGCCCCACAGGGGCCCAGTACTTC. This translates into CASWGDSTGGPTGAQYF.

The rearrangement uses TRBV7-6 and TRBJ1-2; D not certain. The ends were cut back, 1 base at V and 3 bases at J, with 9 bases in the middle. This CDR3 comprises 14 residues. The V gene's germline CDR1 is SGHVS and CDR2 FNYEAQ. The CDR3 region is CASSLGDTHYGYTF. The DNA for the CDR3 is TGTGCCAGCAGCTTAGGAGATACCCACTATGGCTACACCTTC.